The 7 T cell receptor beta chains presented below share a single source sample, sequenced in a study of blood T cell repertoires in COVID-19. The method was immunoSEQ multiplex PCR; TCRdb's version includes in-frame clones alone and lacks a portion of them. The repertoire has more than 50,000 clones, less than 95% of them found once; the top ten carry under 9%. The specimen was peripheral blood. Source of these receptors: a woman between 40 and 50 years old with active COVID-19.

This chain joins TRBV28 and TRBJ1-5, with a tentative D call TRBD1 (5 bases). The ends were cut back, 10 bases at V and 4 bases at J, with 20 bases in the middle. There are 15 residues in the CDR3. Germline V lookup: CDR1 MDHEN, CDR2 SYDVKM. The CDR3 spells CATGLQGRINQPQHF. Written as DNA, the CDR3 is TGTGCCACCGGCCTGCAGGGTAGGATTAATCAGCCCCAGCATTTT.

The chain couples TRBV3-1 (or the pseudogene TRBV3-2) to TRBJ1-3; tentatively, D is TRBD1 (6 bases). Trimming took 5 bases from V and 2 from J, leaving 7 bases between them. Germline V lookup: CDR1 LGHDT, CDR2 YNNKEL (reference sequence). There are 13 residues in the CDR3. Here the CDR3 DNA reads TGTGCCAGCAGCGGGGACACTGGAAACACCATATATTTT. Translating gives CASSGDTGNTIYF.

This clone has only one observation. The chain employs TRBV7-2 and TRBJ2-7; possible D gene TRBD2, 7 bases. The CDR3 runs 15 residues. Trimming cost V 6 bases and J 2 bases, with 17 bases left between them. The germline CDR1 and CDR2 sequences are SGHTA and FQGNSA. CDR3 sequence: CASRQREGGPYEQYF. The CDR3 DNA follows: TGTGCCAGCAGACAGAGGGAGGGGGGTCCCTACGAGCAGTACTTC. Combining the CDR3 with reference TRBV7-2 and TRBJ2-7 gives the whole variable domain GAGVSQSPSNKVTEKGKDVELRCDPISGHTALYWYRQSLGQGLEFLIYFQGNSAPDKSGLPSDRFSAERTGGSVSTLTIQRTQQEDSAVYLCASRQREGGPYEQYFGPGTRLTVT.

The chain couples TRBV4-1 to TRBJ1-5; maybe TRBD1 (6 bases). The V and J ends lost 0 bases and 6 bases respectively, with 18 bases between them. Looked up from germline, CDR1 is MGHRA and CDR2 is YSYEKL. This CDR3 is 17 amino acids long. CDR3 bases: TGCGCCAGCAGCCAAGAGGGGGGGGCTTTGGCTATTCAGCCCCAGCATTTT. Protein: CASSQEGGALAIQPQHF.

The chain is built from TRBV29-1 and TRBJ1-2; 12 bases match TRBD1. V gave up 4 bases and J gave up 2 bases; unmatched junction bases: 5. Germline CDR1 is SQVTM and CDR2 is ANQGSEA. This CDR3 contains 15 residues. The CDR3 loop reads CSVGPGQGANYGYTF. The DNA for the CDR3 is TGCAGCGTTGGGCCGGGACAGGGGGCCAACTATGGCTACACCTTC. Full variable domain (remainder filled in from reference TRBV29-1 and TRBJ1-2): SAVISQKPSRDICQRGTSLTIQCQVDSQVTMMFWYRQQPGQSLTLIATANQGSEATYESGFVIDKFPISRPNLTFSTLTVSNMSPEDSSIYLCSVGPGQGANYGYTFGSGTRLTVV.

J is TRBJ2-2 and V is TRBV10-3; D is possibly TRBD2 (5 bases). V was trimmed by 0 bases and J by 0 bases, leaving 5 bases between them. The CDR3 consists of 15 residues. Germline CDR1 reads ENHRY; CDR2 reads SYGVKD. Here the CDR3 reads CAISESGANTGELFF. As DNA, the CDR3 is TGTGCCATCAGTGAGTCGGGAGCGAACACCGGGGAGCTGTTTTTT.

The chain's CDR3 is CASSSETTSAGELFF. CDR3 coding DNA: TGTGCCAGCAGCTCAGAAACCACTAGCGCCGGGGAGCTGTTTTTT. The chain links TRBV11-2 to TRBJ2-2, with TRBD2 matching over 7 bases. With V trimmed by 4 bases and J by 6 bases, 8 bases remained unmatched. Germline V lookup: CDR1 SGHAT, CDR2 FQNNGV. There are 15 residues in the CDR3.